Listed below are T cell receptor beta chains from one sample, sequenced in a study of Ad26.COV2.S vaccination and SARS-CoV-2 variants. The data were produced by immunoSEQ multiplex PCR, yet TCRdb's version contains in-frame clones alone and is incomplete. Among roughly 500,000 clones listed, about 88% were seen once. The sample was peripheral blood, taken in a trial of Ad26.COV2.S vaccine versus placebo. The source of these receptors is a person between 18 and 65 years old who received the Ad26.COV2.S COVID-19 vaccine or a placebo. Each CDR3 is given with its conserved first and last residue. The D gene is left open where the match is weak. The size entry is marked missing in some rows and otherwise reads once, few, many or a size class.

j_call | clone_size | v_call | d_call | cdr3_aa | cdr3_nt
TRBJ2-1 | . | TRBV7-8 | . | CASSLSWLNEQFF | TGTGCCAGCAGCTTAAGTTGGTTGAATGAGCAGTTCTTC
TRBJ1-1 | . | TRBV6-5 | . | CASSYSTVAEAFF | TGTGCCAGCAGTTACTCGACAGTGGCTGAAGCTTTCTTT
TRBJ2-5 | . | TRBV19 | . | CASSHPTGVQETQYF | TGTGCCAGTAGCCATCCTACGGGAGTTCAAGAGACCCAGTACTTC
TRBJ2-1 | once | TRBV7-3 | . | CASSREQYNEQFF | TGTGCCAGCAGTCGGGAGCAATACAATGAGCAGTTCTTC
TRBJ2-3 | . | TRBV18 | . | CASTTSGTDTQYF | TGTGCCAGCACAACTTCGGGCACAGATACGCAGTATTTT
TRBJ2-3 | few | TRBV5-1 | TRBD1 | CASSGTGGTDTQYF | TGCGCCAGCAGCGGGACAGGGGGAACAGATACGCAGTATTTT
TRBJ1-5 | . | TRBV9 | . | CASSVGASDNQPQHF | TGTGCCAGCAGCGTAGGGGCCAGCGACAATCAGCCCCAGCATTTT
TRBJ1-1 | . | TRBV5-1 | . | CASSWAGGETEAFF | TGCGCCAGCAGCTGGGCGGGGGGCGAAACTGAAGCTTTCTTT
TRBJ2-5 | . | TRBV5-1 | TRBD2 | CASSSLTSAETQYF | TGCGCCAGCAGCTCCTTGACTAGCGCCGAGACCCAGTACTTC
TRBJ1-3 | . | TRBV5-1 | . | CASSLGVASTGNTIYF | TGCGCCAGCAGCTTGGGGGTGGCGAGCACTGGAAACACCATATATTTT
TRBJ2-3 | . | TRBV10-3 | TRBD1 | CAIRAQGAGDTQYF | TGTGCCATCCGAGCACAGGGGGCAGGGGATACGCAGTATTTT
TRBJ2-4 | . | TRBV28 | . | CASSFMQPLSGDIQYF | TGTGCCAGCAGTTTCATGCAACCCCTCTCGGGAGACATTCAGTACTTC
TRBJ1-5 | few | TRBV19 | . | CASQGHPSEPQHF | TGTGCCAGCCAGGGACACCCGAGTGAGCCCCAGCATTTT
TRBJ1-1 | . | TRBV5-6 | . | CASSFGLLLLSNTEAFF | TGTGCCAGCAGCTTTGGACTGCTCCTTCTTTCGAACACTGAAGCTTTCTTT
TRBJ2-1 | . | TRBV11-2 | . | CASSLMAHSAYNEQFF | TGTGCCAGCAGCTTAATGGCGCATTCGGCCTACAATGAGCAGTTCTTC
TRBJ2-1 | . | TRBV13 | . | CASSHILLSYNEQFF | TGTGCCAGCAGCCATATTCTGCTCTCCTACAATGAGCAGTTCTTC
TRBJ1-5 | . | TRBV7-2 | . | CASSSHGRNQPQHF | TGTGCCAGCAGCTCCCATGGGAGAAATCAGCCCCAGCATTTT
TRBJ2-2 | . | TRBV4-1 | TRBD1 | CASSRRDRVIGELFF | TGCGCCAGCAGCCGCCGGGACAGGGTCATCGGGGAGCTGTTTTTT
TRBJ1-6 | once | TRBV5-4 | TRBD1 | CASSLGTALPPLHF | TGTGCCAGCAGCTTAGGGACAGCGCTGCCACCCCTCCACTTT
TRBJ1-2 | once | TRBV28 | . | CASSLLGERYGYTF | TGTGCCAGCAGCCTACTGGGGGAGCGCTATGGCTACACCTTC
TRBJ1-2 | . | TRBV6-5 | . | CASSQTANYGYTF | TGTGCCAGCAGCCAGACGGCTAACTATGGCTACACCTTC
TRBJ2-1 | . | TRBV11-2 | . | CASSRVADSYNEQFF | TGTGCCAGCAGCCGCGTAGCGGACTCCTACAATGAGCAGTTCTTC
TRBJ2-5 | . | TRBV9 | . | CASSVAAGRQETQYF | TGTGCCAGCAGCGTAGCCGCGGGAAGACAAGAGACCCAGTACTTC
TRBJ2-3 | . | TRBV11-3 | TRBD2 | CASSLAGAKDTQYF | TGTGCCAGCAGCCTAGCGGGAGCAAAAGATACGCAGTATTTT
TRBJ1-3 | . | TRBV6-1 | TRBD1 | CASSEGPPGQGVGNTIYF | TGTGCCAGCAGTGAAGGCCCCCCGGGACAGGGGGTTGGAAACACCATATATTTT
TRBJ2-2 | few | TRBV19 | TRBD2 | CASSPRTSRNTGELFF | TGTGCCAGTAGTCCCCGGACTAGCCGGAACACCGGGGAGCTGTTTTTT
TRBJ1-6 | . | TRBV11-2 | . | CASSTHQNSPLHF | TGTGCCAGCAGCACCCACCAGAATTCACCCCTCCACTTT
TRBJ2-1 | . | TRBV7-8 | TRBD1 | CASSYRDRGDNEQFF | TGTGCCAGCAGCTACCGGGACAGGGGTGACAATGAGCAGTTCTTC
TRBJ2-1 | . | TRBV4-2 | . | CASSLREQQFF | TGTGCCAGCAGCCTCCGGGAACAACAGTTCTTC
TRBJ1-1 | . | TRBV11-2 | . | CASSLINPNTEAFF | TGTGCCAGCAGCTTAATCAACCCGAACACTGAAGCTTTCTTT
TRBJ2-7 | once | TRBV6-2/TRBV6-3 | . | CASSYSYESRYEQYF | TGTGCCAGCAGTTACTCTTACGAGAGTCGTTACGAGCAGTACTTC
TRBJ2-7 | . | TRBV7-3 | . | CASSLTSTSEQYF | TGTGCCAGCAGCTTAACGTCAACCTCTGAGCAGTACTTC
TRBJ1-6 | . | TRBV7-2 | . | CASSLGRGGIPLHF | TGTGCCAGCAGCTTGGGCCGCGGAGGGATACCCCTCCACTTT
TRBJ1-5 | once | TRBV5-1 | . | CASSLSGQPGQPQHF | TGCGCCAGCAGCTTGAGTGGACAACCGGGACAGCCCCAGCATTTT
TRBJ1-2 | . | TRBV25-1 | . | CASSELGEGYGYTF | TGTGCCAGCAGTGAATTAGGGGAGGGGTATGGCTACACCTTC
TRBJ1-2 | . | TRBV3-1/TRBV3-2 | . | CASRPPGLHPNYGYTF | TGTGCCAGCAGGCCGCCGGGACTTCACCCTAACTATGGCTACACCTTC
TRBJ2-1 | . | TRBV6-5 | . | CASSTGGIYNEQFF | TGTGCCAGCAGTACGGGCGGGATCTACAATGAGCAGTTCTTC
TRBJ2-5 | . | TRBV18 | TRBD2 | CASSPSSGKETQYF | TGTGCCAGCTCACCTTCCAGCGGGAAAGAGACCCAGTACTTC
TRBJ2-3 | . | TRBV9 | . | CASSVDRGGTDTQYF | TGTGCCAGCAGCGTGGACCGGGGCGGCACAGATACGCAGTATTTT
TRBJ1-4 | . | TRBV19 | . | CASRGSSTNEKLFF | TGTGCCAGTAGAGGCAGTTCAACTAATGAAAAACTGTTTTTT
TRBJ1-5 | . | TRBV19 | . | CASSIVRGVVNQPQHF | TGTGCCAGTAGTATAGTACGGGGGGTGGTCAATCAGCCCCAGCATTTT
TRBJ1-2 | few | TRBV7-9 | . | CASSSGPRGSGSGYTF | TGTGCCAGCAGCTCTGGGCCCAGAGGCTCGGGATCCGGCTACACCTTC
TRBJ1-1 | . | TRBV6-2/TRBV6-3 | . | CASSYPWTEAFF | TGTGCCAGCAGTTACCCCTGGACTGAAGCTTTCTTT
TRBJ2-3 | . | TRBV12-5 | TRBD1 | CAGDRGQDTQYF | TGTGCTGGCGACAGGGGGCAAGATACGCAGTATTTT
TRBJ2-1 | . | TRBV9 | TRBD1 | CASSVQGAPSEQFF | TGTGCCAGCAGCGTACAGGGGGCGCCGAGTGAGCAGTTCTTC
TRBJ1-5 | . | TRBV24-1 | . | CATSDPGLNQPQHF | TGTGCCACCAGTGACCCGGGCCTAAATCAGCCCCAGCATTTT
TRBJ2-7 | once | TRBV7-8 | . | CASSAGRYLSYEQYF | TGTGCCAGCAGCGCCGGACGGTACCTCTCCTACGAGCAGTACTTC
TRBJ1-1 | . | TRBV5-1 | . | CASSLGWDTEAFF | TGCGCCAGCAGCTTGGGATGGGACACTGAAGCTTTCTTT
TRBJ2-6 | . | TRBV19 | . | CASTTGANVLTF | TGTGCCAGTACCACTGGGGCCAACGTCCTGACTTTC
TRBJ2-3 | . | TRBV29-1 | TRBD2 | CSTRGASGSADTQYF | TGCAGCACCCGTGGAGCTAGCGGGAGTGCAGATACGCAGTATTTT
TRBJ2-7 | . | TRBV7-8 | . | CASSRVSYEQYF | TGTGCCAGCAGCAGAGTCAGCTACGAGCAGTACTTC
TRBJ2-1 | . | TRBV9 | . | CASSVAGQSTYNEQFF | TGTGCCAGCAGCGTAGCCGGCCAGTCTACATACAATGAGCAGTTCTTC
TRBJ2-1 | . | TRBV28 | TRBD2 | CASRLAGDSNEQFF | TGTGCCAGTAGACTAGCGGGGGATTCCAATGAGCAGTTCTTC
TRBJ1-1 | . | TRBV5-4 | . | CASSLASWDYTEAFF | TGTGCCAGCAGCTTGGCATCTTGGGATTACACTGAAGCTTTCTTT
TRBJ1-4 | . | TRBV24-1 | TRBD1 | CATSDSTGGNEKLFF | TGTGCCACCAGTGATTCAACAGGGGGTAATGAAAAACTGTTTTTT
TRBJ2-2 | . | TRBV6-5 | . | CASIVGYNTGELFF | TGTGCCAGCATTGTGGGTTACAACACCGGGGAGCTGTTTTTT
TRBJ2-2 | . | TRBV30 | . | CASQTGSNTGELFF | TGTGCCTCCCAGACAGGTTCGAACACCGGGGAGCTGTTTTTT
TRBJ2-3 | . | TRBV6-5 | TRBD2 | CASRREATDTQYF | TGTGCCAGCAGGCGGGAGGCAACAGATACGCAGTATTTT
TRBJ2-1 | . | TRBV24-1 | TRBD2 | CATSDPLAGLRNEQFF | TGTGCCACCAGTGATCCTCTAGCGGGATTGAGGAATGAGCAGTTCTTC
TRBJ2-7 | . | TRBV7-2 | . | CASSLDRYLEQYF | TGTGCCAGCAGCTTAGACAGATATCTCGAGCAGTACTTC